Following are 28 T cell receptor beta chains from one sample sequenced in a study of cytomegalovirus exposure and HLA in healthy donors. Use of 60 Vbeta and 13 Jbeta primers characterized the PCR. Profiling relied on immunoSEQ multiplex PCR, and the TCRdb table lists in-frame clones only, not all of them. The sample consists of over 85,000 clones, 73% of them appearing once. The material sequenced was PBMCs. These receptors came from a man in his forties or fifties in good health and CMV-seronegative.

V gene TRBV10-3 combines with J gene TRBJ2-1; D possibly corresponds to TRBD1 (6 bases). The CDR3 spans 15 residues. V lost 6 bases, J lost 6 bases, and 18 bases lay in between. Germline CDR1 and CDR2: ENHRY and SYGVKD. The CDR3 here is CAIRRKDSQGNEQFF. The CDR3 DNA follows: TGTGCCATCAGGCGCAAGGACAGTCAAGGCAATGAGCAGTTCTTC.

The CDR3 protein is CASSLEAGWGETQYF. For the CDR3, the DNA is TGCGCCAGCAGCTTGGAGGCAGGGTGGGGAGAGACCCAGTACTTC. The J gene is TRBJ2-5, the V gene TRBV5-1, with D possibly being TRBD1 (5 bases). Germline CDR1 reads SGHRS; CDR2 reads YFSETQ. The CDR3 is 15 amino acids. Trimming shortened V by 0 bases and J by 4 bases, and 13 bases separated the two germline ends.

The V call is TRBV2, the J call TRBJ1-1, with TRBD1 as a possible D gene (5 bases). Germline V gene lookup returns CDR1 SNHLY and CDR2 FYNNEI. This CDR3 has 11 amino acids. Trimming stripped 2 bases from V and 11 bases from J, with 9 bases between. The CDR3 DNA is TGTGCCAGCAGTGAACAAGGGGTTGCTTTCTTT. Protein: CASSEQGVAFF.

The chain recombines TRBV9 with TRBJ2-5; D not resolved. The DNA end is a closer match to TRBJ2-7, so the J assignment may be wrong. CDR3 length: 14 amino acids. Looked up from germline, CDR1 is SGDLS and CDR2 is YYNGEE. CDR3 DNA sequence: TGTGCCAGCAGCAGGCACGTGGGCTCCTACGAGCAGTACTTC. Encoded protein: CASSRHVGSYEQYF.

This clone was seen a single time. The V call is TRBV4-1, the J call TRBJ1-2; possibly TRBD1 for D (5 bases). The CDR3 has 14 residues. V lost 4 bases to trimming and J lost 3 bases, with 12 bases between them. Germline-derived CDR1 and CDR2 are MGHRA and YSYEKL. The CDR3 sequence is CASSPQGKDYGYTF. DNA of the CDR3: TGCGCCAGCAGCCCCCAGGGTAAGGACTATGGCTACACCTTC.

Regarding this clone: An end of the junction does not agree with germline; a read error may underlie this. The chain carries TRBV15 and TRBJ2-5; 12 bases line up with TRBD2. CDR3 size: 18 residues. Germline V gene lookup returns CDR1 LNHNV and CDR2 YYDKDF (reference sequence). In DNA, the CDR3 is TGTGCCACCAGCAGAGAAAGGACTAGCGGGGTAGTTCAAGGGACCCAGTACTTC. Translation gives CATSRERTSGVVQGTQYF. The full variable domain, with the rest looked up from reference TRBV15 and TRBJ2-5, is DAMVIQNPRYQVTQFGKPVTLSCSQTLNHNVMYWYQQKSSQAPKLLFHYYDKDFNNEADTPDNFQSRRPNTSFCFLDIRSPGLGDTAMYLCATSRERTSGVVQGTQYFGPGTRLLVL.

The V and J genes are TRBV7-6 and TRBJ2-3, with 7 bases matching TRBD1. Germline CDR1 reads SGHVS; CDR2 reads FNYEAQ. The CDR3 sequence is 13 residues long. Trimming cost V 5 bases and J 10 bases; bases outside gene matches: 9. The CDR3, as DNA: TGTGCCAGCAGCACCCTGACAGGGAGAGCGCAGTATTTT. Protein sequence: CASSTLTGRAQYF.

CDR3 loop: CASSSWDTRSLYF. CDR3 nucleotides: TGTGCCAGCAGTTCATGGGACACCCGATCCTTATATTTT. The rearrangement links TRBV28 to TRBJ1-3, with D perhaps TRBD1 (6 bases). Deletions cut 4 bases from V and 14 bases from J, with 18 bases between. The length of the CDR3 is 13 residues. CDR1 and CDR2 (germline): MDHEN, SYDVKM.

The chain employs TRBV4-1 and TRBJ2-1; 10 nucleotides align to TRBD2. CDR3 length equals 18 residues. The germline V gene encodes CDR1 MGHRA and CDR2 YSYEKL. The ends lost 3 bases at V and 9 bases at J; junction bases unmatched: 17. The CDR3 nucleotides are TGCGCCAGCAGCCAGGGAACTAGCGGGGAGGGGTCACGGATTGAGCAGTTCTTC. Translated, it gives CASSQGTSGEGSRIEQFF.

This clone appeared a few times. Other DNA variants within this sample encode the same CDR3. The rearrangement joins TRBV29-1 to TRBJ2-1; TRBD2 agrees at 7 bases. The length of the CDR3 is 14 residues. CDR1 and CDR2 from the germline V gene are SQVTM and ANQGSEA. V was clipped by 4 bases and J by 2 bases; unmatched bases: 5. CDR3 region: CSVVPGLTYNEQFF. Written as DNA, the CDR3 is TGCAGCGTTGTCCCGGGACTAACCTACAATGAGCAGTTCTTC.

The chain carries TRBV27 and TRBJ1-2, with TRBD1 identical over 8 bases. Per germline, CDR1 MNHEY and CDR2 SMNVEV (reference sequence). This CDR3 region has 15 residues. V lost 3 bases, J lost 8 bases, and 11 bases stayed unmatched. For the CDR3, the DNA is TGTGCCAGCAGTTTTACCGGCAGGGGGCAGGGGGGCTACACCTTC. Translation gives CASSFTGRGQGGYTF.

The rearrangement joins TRBV6-5 to TRBJ1-1, with 9 bases fitting TRBD1. CDR1 is MNHEY and CDR2 is SVGAGI in the germline V gene. With V trimmed by 6 bases and J by 5 bases, 4 bases remained unmatched. CDR3 size: 13 residues. The CDR3 here is CASRGTGWTEAFF. The CDR3 DNA sequence: TGTGCCAGCAGAGGGACAGGGTGGACTGAAGCTTTCTTT.

The genes are TRBV5-6 and TRBJ2-2; no clear D gene. The CDR3 length is 14 residues. Per germline, CDR1 SGHDT and CDR2 YYEEEE. Trimming cost V 0 bases and J 9 bases, with 12 bases left between them. The CDR3 DNA is TGTGCCAGCAGCTTGGAGAGGAAGCGTAGGGAGCTGTTTTTT. It is translated as CASSLERKRRELFF.

The chain carries TRBV6-6 and TRBJ2-3, with a possible D match to TRBD2 (7 bases). Trimming removed 0 bases from V and 6 bases from J, with 13 bases in between. CDR1 is MNHNY and CDR2 is SVGAGI in the germline V gene (reference sequence). There are 15 residues in the CDR3. DNA of the CDR3: TGTGCCAGCAGTTACTCCGGGGGGCTCCACGATACGCAGTATTTT. Amino acid sequence: CASSYSGGLHDTQYF.

This clone was seen more than once but under ten times. The rearrangement joins TRBV9 to TRBJ2-1; D perhaps matches TRBD2 (5 bases). The length of the CDR3 is 13 residues. V lost 5 bases and J 9 bases, leaving 15 bases between the germline ends. Per germline, CDR1 SGDLS and CDR2 YYNGEE. CDR3 amino acids: CASSPPLAIEQFF. Written as DNA, the CDR3 is TGTGCCAGCAGTCCACCCTTAGCGATTGAGCAGTTCTTC. Full variable domain (rest looked up from reference TRBV9 and TRBJ2-1): DSGVTQTPKHLITATGQRVTLRCSPRSGDLSVYWYQQSLDQGLQFLIQYYNGEERAKGNILERFSAQQFPDLHSELNLSSLELGDSALYFCASSPPLAIEQFFGPGTRLTVL.

CDR3 nucleotides: TGTGCCACCAGCAGAACAGGATGGAATCAGCCCCAGCATTTT. This sequence encodes CATSRTGWNQPQHF. This chain connects TRBV15 to TRBJ1-5, with a possible D match to TRBD1 (5 bases). Germline V CDR1 and CDR2: LNHNV, YYDKDF (reference sequence). The CDR3 covers 14 residues. V was clipped by 2 bases and J by 4 bases, with 9 bases between them.

The chain joins TRBV12-5 to TRBJ2-1; tentatively, D is TRBD1 (5 bases). Trimming shortened V by 2 bases and J by 2 bases, and 7 bases separated the two germline ends. CDR3 length: 14 residues. Germline CDR1 reads LGHNT; CDR2 reads FRNRAP. CDR3 coding DNA: TGTGCTAGTGGTTTGAGCAGGGCCTACAATGAGCAGTTCTTC. It encodes CASGLSRAYNEQFF. Full variable domain (missing parts from reference TRBV12-5 and TRBJ2-1): DARVTQTPRHKVTEMGQEVTMRCQPILGHNTVFWYRQTMMQGLELLAYFRNRAPLDDSGMPKDRFSAEMPDATLATLKIQPSEPRDSAVYFCASGLSRAYNEQFFGPGTRLTVL.

V gene TRBV28 combines with J gene TRBJ1-6, with D tentatively TRBD1 (6 bases). The CDR3 is made up of 13 amino acids. Per germline, CDR1 MDHEN and CDR2 SYDVKM. Trimming removed 6 bases at V and 7 bases at J, with 10 bases between. Here the CDR3 reads CASSPGENSPLHF. In DNA, the CDR3 is TGTGCCAGCAGCCCAGGGGAGAATTCACCCCTCCACTTT. The variable domain in full, completed from reference TRBV28 and TRBJ1-6, reads DVKVTQSSRYLVKRTGEKVFLECVQDMDHENMFWYRQDPGLGLRLIYFSYDVKMKEKGDIPEGYSVSREKKERFSLILESASTNQTSMYLCASSPGENSPLHFGNGTRLTVT.

This clone is a singleton in its sample. The V gene is TRBV25-1, the J gene TRBJ2-1; 9 bases line up with TRBD1. This CDR3 is built from 13 residues. The V segment lost 5 bases and the J segment 10 bases; nucleotides outside the gene matches: 6. Germline lookup yields CDR1 MGHDK and CDR2 SYGVNS. The CDR3 DNA follows: TGTGCCAGCAGTTTACAGGGGGCCAAGGAGCAGTTCTTC. This encodes CASSLQGAKEQFF.

The CDR3 DNA follows: TGCGCCAGCAGCCCGCGGGGACAGGACTACGAGCAGTACTTC. Residues: CASSPRGQDYEQYF. V gene TRBV5-1 combines with J gene TRBJ2-7; TRBD1 agrees at 8 bases. V was pared by 4 bases and J by 3 bases, with 6 bases of the junction left unmatched. This CDR3 has 14 residues. Germline V gives CDR1 SGHRS, CDR2 YFSETQ.

As for this clone: Other DNA sequences in the sample encode the same CDR3. The J gene is TRBJ2-7, the V gene TRBV19; perhaps TRBD1 as D (5 bases). The germline gives CDR1 LNHDA, CDR2 SQIVND (reference sequence). This CDR3 is built from 17 residues. V gave up 3 bases and J gave up 0 bases, with 18 bases separating them. Here the CDR3 reads CASSISVLGQGSYEQYF. The DNA for the CDR3 is TGTGCCAGTAGTATTAGTGTCCTTGGGCAGGGCTCCTACGAGCAGTACTTC. Full variable domain (outside the CDR3, taken from reference TRBV19 and TRBJ2-7): DGGITQSPKYLFRKEGQNVTLSCEQNLNHDAMYWYRQDPGQGLRLIYYSQIVNDFQKGDIAEGYSVSREKKESFPLTVTSAQKNPTAFYLCASSISVLGQGSYEQYFGPGTRLTVT.

This sequence joins TRBV6-5 and TRBJ2-3, with 8 bases aligning to TRBD1. The CDR3 loop spans 13 amino acids. After removal of 6 bases from V and 11 bases from J, the junction contained 10 bases not matched to a gene. Per germline, CDR1 MNHEY and CDR2 SVGAGI. The chain's CDR3 is CASSAHDRGGQYF. The DNA of the CDR3 is TGTGCCAGCAGCGCCCACGACAGGGGTGGGCAGTATTTT.

The chain carries TRBV27 and TRBJ1-6; 12 bases line up with TRBD1. The germline V gene has CDR1 MNHEY and CDR2 SMNVEV (reference sequence). With V trimmed by 6 bases and J by 7 bases, 4 bases remained unmatched. This CDR3 is built from 15 residues. CDR3 sequence reads: CASRRGQGANSPLHF. CDR3 nucleotide sequence: TGTGCCAGCAGACGGGGACAGGGGGCGAATTCACCCCTCCACTTT.

The chain recombines TRBV6-1 with TRBJ1-4, with 8 bases lining up with TRBD1. J lost 7 bases, V lost 0 bases, and 4 bases had no gene match. From germline, CDR1 is MNHNS and CDR2 SASEGT. This CDR3 has 15 residues. The CDR3 sequence: CASSEASRGREKLFF. CDR3 nucleotides: TGTGCCAGCAGTGAAGCTTCCAGGGGGCGTGAAAAACTGTTTTTT.

The V call is TRBV19, the J call TRBJ1-5, with TRBD1 matching over 10 bases. This CDR3 is 16 amino acids long. The trim removed 4 bases at V and 1 base at J, leaving 4 bases unmatched. Germline CDR1 LNHDA, CDR2 SQIVND (reference sequence). Here the CDR3 reads CASSTRGQGSNQPQHF. The CDR3 DNA reads TGTGCCAGTAGTACCCGGGGACAGGGGAGCAATCAGCCCCAGCATTTT.

This clone was found a few times. The chain links TRBV2 to TRBJ1-1, with a possible D match to TRBD1 (5 bases). Trimming left V 2 bases short and J 1 base short, with 5 bases between. The CDR3 length is 13 residues. Germline CDR1 is SNHLY and CDR2 is FYNNEI. The DNA of the CDR3 is TGTGCCAGCAGTGAACAGGGGAACACTGAAGCTTTCTTT. It is translated as CASSEQGNTEAFF.

The chain couples TRBV5-1 to TRBJ1-3, with 7 bases fitting TRBD1. The CDR3 is 14 amino acids. J gave up 2 bases and V 2 bases, and 1 base lay outside the gene matches. Germline V gene data show CDR1 as SGHRS and CDR2 as YFSETQ. Here the CDR3 DNA reads TGCGCCAGCAGCTTAGGGACAGCTGGAAACACCATATATTTT. Its protein product is CASSLGTAGNTIYF.

This clone appeared a few times. The chain has TRBV7-2 and TRBJ2-7, with 7 bases matching TRBD2. The CDR3 length is 13 residues. CDR1 and CDR2 (germline): SGHTA, FQGNSA. Unmatched junction bases numbered 1, after V lost 3 bases and J lost 2 bases. The CDR3 reads CASSFGTTYEQYF. CDR3 in DNA: TGTGCCAGCAGCTTTGGGACTACCTACGAGCAGTACTTC.